This TCR beta chain was sequenced in a study of blood T cell repertoires in COVID-19. The overall study: Sites in the United States, Italy and Spain provided acute and convalescent COVID-19 samples. Nucleic acid was either cDNA or gDNA, and it came from T cells, B-cell-depleted T cells, or PBMCs.

Study processing details: It was from reference gene primer amplification that nucleated cell counts were estimated. Sequenced by immunoSEQ multiplex PCR; TCRdb stores in-frame clones only, minus some. V, J and clone size are taken as reported in that table, and D and trimming were inferred from the DNA itself. The profile shows 200,000 to 250,000 clones, roughly 88% of them singletons. The clonotype originates from a man older than 75 with acute or convalescent COVID-19. The sequenced sample consisted of peripheral blood.

CDR3 nucleotide sequence: TGTGCCAGCAGCCTCCAACGGGTTGTAGGTGAAAAACTGTTTTTT. Encoded protein: CASSLQRVVGEKLFF. V is TRBV7-2 and J is TRBJ1-4; D gene uncertain. The ends were cut back, 5 bases at V and 7 bases at J, with 17 bases in the middle. Per germline, CDR1 SGHTA and CDR2 FQGNSA. The CDR3 runs to 15 residues.